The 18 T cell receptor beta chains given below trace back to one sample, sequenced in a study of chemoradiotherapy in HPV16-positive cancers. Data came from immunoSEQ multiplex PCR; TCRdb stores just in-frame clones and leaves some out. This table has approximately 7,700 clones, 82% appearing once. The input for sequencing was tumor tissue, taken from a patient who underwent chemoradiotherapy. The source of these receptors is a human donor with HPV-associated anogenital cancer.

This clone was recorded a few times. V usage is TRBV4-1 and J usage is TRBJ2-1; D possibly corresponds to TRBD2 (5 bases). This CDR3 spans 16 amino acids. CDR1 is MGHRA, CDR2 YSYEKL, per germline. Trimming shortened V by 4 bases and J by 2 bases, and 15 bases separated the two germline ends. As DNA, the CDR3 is TGCGCCAGCAGCCGTACGATAGGACTCGCCTACAATGAGCAGTTCTTC. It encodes CASSRTIGLAYNEQFF.

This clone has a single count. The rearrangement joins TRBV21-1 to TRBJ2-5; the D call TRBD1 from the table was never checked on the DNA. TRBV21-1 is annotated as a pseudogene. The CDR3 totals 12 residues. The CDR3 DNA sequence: TGTGCCAGCAGCAAAGTAAGGGGGACCCAGTACTTC. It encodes CASSKVRGTQYF.

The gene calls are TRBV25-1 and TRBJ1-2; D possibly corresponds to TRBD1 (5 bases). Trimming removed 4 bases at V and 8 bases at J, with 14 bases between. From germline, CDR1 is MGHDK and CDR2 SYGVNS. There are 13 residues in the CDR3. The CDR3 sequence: CASSAQGLTGYTF. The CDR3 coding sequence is TGTGCCAGCAGTGCCCAGGGTCTAACGGGCTACACCTTC.

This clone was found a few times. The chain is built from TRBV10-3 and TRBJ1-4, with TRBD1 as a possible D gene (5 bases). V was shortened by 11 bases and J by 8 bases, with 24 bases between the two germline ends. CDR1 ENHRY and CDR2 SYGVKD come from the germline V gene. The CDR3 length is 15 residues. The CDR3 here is CASSRGASREEKLFF. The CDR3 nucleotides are TGTGCCTCCTCCCGGGGCGCTTCTCGGGAGGAAAAACTGTTTTTT.

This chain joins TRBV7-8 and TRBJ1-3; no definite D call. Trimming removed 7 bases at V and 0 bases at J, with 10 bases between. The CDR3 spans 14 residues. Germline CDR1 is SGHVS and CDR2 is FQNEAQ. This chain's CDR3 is CASIPGSSGNTIYF. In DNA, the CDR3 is TGTGCCAGCATCCCCGGGTCCTCTGGAAACACCATATATTTT.

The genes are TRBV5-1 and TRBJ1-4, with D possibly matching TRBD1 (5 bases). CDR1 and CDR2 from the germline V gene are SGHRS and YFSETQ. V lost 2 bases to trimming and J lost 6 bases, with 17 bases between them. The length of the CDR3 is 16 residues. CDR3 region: CASSLGIQGVDEKLFF. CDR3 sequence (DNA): TGCGCCAGCAGCTTAGGGATCCAGGGAGTAGATGAAAAACTGTTTTTT.

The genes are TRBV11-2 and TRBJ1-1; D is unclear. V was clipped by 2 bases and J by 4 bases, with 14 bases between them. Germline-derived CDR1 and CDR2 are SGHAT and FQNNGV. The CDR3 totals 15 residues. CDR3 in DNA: TGTGCCAGCAGCTTACAGGCCCCGGGCGGCACTGAAGCTTTCTTT. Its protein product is CASSLQAPGGTEAFF.

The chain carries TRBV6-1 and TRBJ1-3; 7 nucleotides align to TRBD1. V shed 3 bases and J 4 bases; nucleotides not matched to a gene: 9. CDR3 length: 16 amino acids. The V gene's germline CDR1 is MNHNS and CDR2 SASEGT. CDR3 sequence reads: CASSERGQLFGNTIYF. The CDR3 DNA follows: TGTGCCAGCAGTGAGCGGGGACAGCTTTTCGGAAACACCATATATTTT.

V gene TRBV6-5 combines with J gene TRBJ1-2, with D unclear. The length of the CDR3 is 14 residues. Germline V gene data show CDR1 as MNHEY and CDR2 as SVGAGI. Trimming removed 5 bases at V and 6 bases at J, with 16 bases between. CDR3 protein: CASSRSLPPDGYTF. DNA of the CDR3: TGTGCCAGCAGTCGTTCCCTGCCCCCTGATGGCTACACCTTC.

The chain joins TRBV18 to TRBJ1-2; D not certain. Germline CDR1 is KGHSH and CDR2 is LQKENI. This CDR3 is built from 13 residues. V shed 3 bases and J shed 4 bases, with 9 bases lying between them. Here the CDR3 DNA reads TGTGCCAGCTCACCTGACACGGGCTATGGCTACACCTTC. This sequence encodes CASSPDTGYGYTF.

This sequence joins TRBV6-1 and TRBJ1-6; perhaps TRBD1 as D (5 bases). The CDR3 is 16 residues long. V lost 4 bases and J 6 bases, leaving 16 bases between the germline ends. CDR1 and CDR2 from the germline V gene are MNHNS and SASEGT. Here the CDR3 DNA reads TGTGCCAGCAGTGCGGGGCGGGGTGGGGTTAATTCACCCCTCCACTTT. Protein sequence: CASSAGRGGVNSPLHF.

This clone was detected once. In DNA, the CDR3 is TGTGCCAGCTCACCACGCCGGAACACTGAAGCTTTCTTT. Its translation: CASSPRRNTEAFF. This chain links TRBV18 with TRBJ1-1; no clear D gene. Germline V lookup: CDR1 KGHSH, CDR2 LQKENI. V lost 1 base and J lost 1, with 4 bases in between. The CDR3 sequence is 13 residues long.

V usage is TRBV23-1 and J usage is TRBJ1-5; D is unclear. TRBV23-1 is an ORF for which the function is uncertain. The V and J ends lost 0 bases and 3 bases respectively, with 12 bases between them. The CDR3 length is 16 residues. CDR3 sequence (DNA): TGCGCCAGCAGTCAATCTAGGTTCGGAGACAATCAGCCCCAGCATTTT. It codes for CASSQSRFGDNQPQHF.

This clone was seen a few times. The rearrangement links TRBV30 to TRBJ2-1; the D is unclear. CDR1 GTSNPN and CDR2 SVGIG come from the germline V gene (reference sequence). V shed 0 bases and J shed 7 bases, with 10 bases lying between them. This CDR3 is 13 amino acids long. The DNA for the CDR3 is TGTGCCTGGAGTGTACGGGTCGAAAATGAGCAGTTCTTC. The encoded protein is CAWSVRVENEQFF.

CDR3 nucleotide sequence: TGTGCCAGCAGCTTAGGCAGGGACGGCTACACCTTC. Translating it yields CASSLGRDGYTF. The chain uses TRBV11-2 and TRBJ1-2; perhaps TRBD1 as D (5 bases). The ends were cut back, 1 base at V and 8 bases at J, with 8 bases in the middle. This CDR3 region has 12 residues. CDR1 and CDR2 (germline): SGHAT, FQNNGV.

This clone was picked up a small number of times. CDR3 sequence (DNA): TGTGCCAGCAGCTTAGGTGGAGGGACGCCGTACAATGAGCAGTTCTTC. It encodes CASSLGGGTPYNEQFF. V gene TRBV11-2 combines with J gene TRBJ2-1; possible D gene TRBD2, 6 bases. The V gene's germline CDR1 is SGHAT and CDR2 FQNNGV. The V gene lost 1 base and the J gene lost 4 bases, with 14 bases spanning the gap. The CDR3 consists of 16 residues.

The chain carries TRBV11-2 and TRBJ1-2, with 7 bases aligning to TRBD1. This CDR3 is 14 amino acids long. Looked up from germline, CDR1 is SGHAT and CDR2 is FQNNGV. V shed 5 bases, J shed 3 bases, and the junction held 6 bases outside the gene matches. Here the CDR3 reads CASSSRQGDYGYTF. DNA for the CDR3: TGTGCCAGCAGCAGCAGACAGGGCGACTATGGCTACACCTTC. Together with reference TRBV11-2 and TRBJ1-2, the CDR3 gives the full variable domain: EAGVAQSPRYKIIEKRQSVAFWCNPISGHATLYWYQQILGQGPKLLIQFQNNGVVDDSQLPKDRFSAERLKGVDSTLKIQPAKLEDSAVYLCASSSRQGDYGYTFGSGTRLTVV.

The chain's CDR3 is CASSLTQGVYYEQYF. In nucleotides, the CDR3 is TGTGCCAGCAGCTTAACACAGGGAGTATACTACGAGCAGTACTTC. The rearrangement uses TRBV11-2 and TRBJ2-7; the D gene is possibly TRBD1 (6 bases). This CDR3 is built from 15 residues. Germline values: CDR1 SGHAT, CDR2 FQNNGV. V lost 2 bases and J lost 3, with 14 bases in between. Supplemented by reference TRBV11-2 and TRBJ2-7, the full variable domain reads EAGVAQSPRYKIIEKRQSVAFWCNPISGHATLYWYQQILGQGPKLLIQFQNNGVVDDSQLPKDRFSAERLKGVDSTLKIQPAKLEDSAVYLCASSLTQGVYYEQYFGPGTRLTVT.